This T cell receptor (beta chain) was captured by sequencing in a study of blood T cell repertoires in COVID-19. Study as a whole: Collection of acute and convalescent COVID-19 samples took place in the United States, Italy and Spain.

Original analysis: Nucleated cell number was recorded as an estimate derived from reference gene primer amplification. The assay was immunoSEQ multiplex PCR, and TCRdb's table has in-frame clones only and misses some. That table furnishes V, J and clone size, whereas the DNA furnished D and trimming. The data show 260,000 or so clones, with about 91% seen just once and over 1% held by the top ten. The CDR3 has 11 residues. Germline CDR1 and CDR2: SGHDT and YYEEEE. Trimming removed 7 bases at V and 7 bases at J, with 11 bases between. Participants were aged about 18 to 89 years from about two dozen US areas. Each participant's cohort was designated according to participant-reported clinical history.

J is TRBJ1-1 and V is TRBV5-6; tentative D call: TRBD1 (5 bases). The sequenced material came from PBMCs or T cells enriched from blood (not recorded which). The sequence was obtained from a woman between 35 and 50 years old with acute COVID-19. CDR3 amino acids: CASGWGVEAFF. CDR3 DNA sequence: TGTGCCAGCGGCTGGGGGGTTGAAGCTTTCTTT.